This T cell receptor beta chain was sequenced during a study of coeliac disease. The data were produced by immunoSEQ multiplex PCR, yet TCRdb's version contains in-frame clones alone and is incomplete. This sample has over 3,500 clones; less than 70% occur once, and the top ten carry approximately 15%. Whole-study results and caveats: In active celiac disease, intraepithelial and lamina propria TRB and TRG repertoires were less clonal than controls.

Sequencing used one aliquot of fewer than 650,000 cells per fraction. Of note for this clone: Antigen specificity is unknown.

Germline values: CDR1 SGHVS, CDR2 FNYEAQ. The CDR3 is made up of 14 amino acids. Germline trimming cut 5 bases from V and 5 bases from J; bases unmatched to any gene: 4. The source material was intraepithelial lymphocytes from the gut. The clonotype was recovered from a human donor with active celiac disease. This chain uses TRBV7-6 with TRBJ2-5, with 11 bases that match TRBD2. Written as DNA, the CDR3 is TGTGCCAGCAGCCCCCGGACTAGCGGGGAGACCCAGTACTTC. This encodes CASSPRTSGETQYF.